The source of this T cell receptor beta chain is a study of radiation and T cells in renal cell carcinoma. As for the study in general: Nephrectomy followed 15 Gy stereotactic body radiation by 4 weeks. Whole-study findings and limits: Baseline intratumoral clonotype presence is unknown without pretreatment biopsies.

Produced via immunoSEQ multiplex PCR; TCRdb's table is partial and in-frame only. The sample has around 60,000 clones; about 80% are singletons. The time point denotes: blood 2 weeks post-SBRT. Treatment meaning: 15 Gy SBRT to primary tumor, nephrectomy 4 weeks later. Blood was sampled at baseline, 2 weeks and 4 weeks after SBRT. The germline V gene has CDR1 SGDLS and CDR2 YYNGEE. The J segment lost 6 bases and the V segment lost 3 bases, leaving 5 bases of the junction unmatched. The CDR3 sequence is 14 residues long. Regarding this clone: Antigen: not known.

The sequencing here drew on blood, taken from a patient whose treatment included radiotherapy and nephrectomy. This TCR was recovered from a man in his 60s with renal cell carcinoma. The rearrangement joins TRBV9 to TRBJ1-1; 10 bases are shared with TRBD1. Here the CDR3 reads CASSAGQGYAEAFF. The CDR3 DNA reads TGTGCCAGCAGCGCGGGACAGGGGTACGCTGAAGCTTTCTTT.